Below are 6 T cell receptor beta chains sequenced from a single sample in a study of CD8+CD57+ T cells in acquired aplastic anemia. Genomic DNA templated the TCR beta VDJ and CDR3 profiling. One entry per CDR3 protein, called by TCRdb with MiXCR from the reads. This sample has around 200,000 distinct CDR3 sequences; approximately 57% occur once, and the top ten carry over 25%. Sequencing was carried out using sorted CD4+, CD8+, or CD8+CD57+ T cells (not recorded which) from PBMCs. The source of these receptors is a human donor in good health.

The chain carries TRBV10-2 and TRBJ1-5; D is unresolved. The CDR3 length is 15 residues. V lost 1 base to trimming and J lost 7 bases, with 14 bases between them. Germline-derived CDR1 and CDR2 are WSHSY and SAAADI. In nucleotides, the CDR3 is TGCGCCAGCAGTGAGTTTTTGTCAGGCGAGCAGCCCCAGCATTTT. The encoded protein is CASSEFLSGEQPQHF.

V and J are TRBV6-5 and TRBJ2-7, with TRBD1 as a possible D gene (6 bases). The CDR3 covers 13 residues. V lost 2 bases and J lost 4, with 9 bases in between. Germline values: CDR1 MNHEY, CDR2 SVGAGI. CDR3 in DNA: TGTGCCAGCAGTTACGGGACACTATACGAGCAGTACTTC. This gives the protein CASSYGTLYEQYF.

This clonotype was seen a few times. The chain employs TRBV7-9 and TRBJ2-7; 7 positions agree with TRBD2. The length of the CDR3 is 13 residues. V shed 6 bases and J 5 bases; nucleotides not matched to a gene: 7. Per the germline V gene, CDR1 is SEHNR and CDR2 is FQNEAQ (reference sequence). Here the CDR3 reads CASRWEGRNEQYF. The CDR3, as DNA: TGTGCCAGCAGGTGGGAGGGGAGAAACGAGCAGTACTTC.

V is TRBV20-1 and J is TRBJ2-5; 8 nucleotides match TRBD2. This CDR3 spans 14 amino acids. J was trimmed by 4 bases and V by 0 bases; bases with no gene match: 4. Germline CDR1 reads DFQATT; CDR2 reads SNEGSKA (reference sequence). Written as DNA, the CDR3 is TGCAGTGCTAGAGAAACTAGCGGAAGAGAGACCCAGTACTTC. Translation gives CSARETSGRETQYF.

A remark on this clonotype: One end of the junction is discordant with germline, which a read error may explain. The V gene is TRBV11-3, the J gene TRBJ1-5; perhaps TRBD1 as D (6 bases). This CDR3 has 10 amino acids. Germline V lookup: CDR1 SGHNT, CDR2 YENEEA. The chain's CDR3 is CGGRGQPQHF. CDR3 DNA: TGCGGGGGGCGGGGTCAGCCCCAGCATTTT.

This clonotype was detected only once. V gene TRBV10-2 combines with J gene TRBJ2-7; 10 nucleotides align to TRBD1. CDR1 is WSHSY and CDR2 is SAAADI in the germline V gene. V lost 6 bases to trimming and J lost 3 bases; unmatched junction nucleotides: 5. CDR3 length: 14 amino acids. The CDR3 loop is CASSQGQGVYEQYF. The DNA for the CDR3 is TGCGCCAGCAGCCAAGGACAGGGGGTCTACGAGCAGTACTTC.